The clone carrying this T cell receptor (beta chain) was recorded a few times. Its antigen is undetermined. This sample was taken from a study of T cells after yellow fever vaccination. Overall study: SMART-Seq v4 Ultra Low Input prepared libraries from low-cell fractions. Study-level results: Post-booster reappearance was seen for most primary-vaccination clones (just over 95% CD4, 85% to 90% CD8).

Germline assignment: CDR1 SNHLY and CDR2 FYNNEI. The length of the CDR3 is 11 residues. V dropped 8 bases and J dropped 4 bases, with 9 bases sitting between them. Template switching with 5'RACE generated the TCR cDNA and added a universal primer site and UMIs. TCRdb recomputed calls from the 5' RACE reads with MiXCR, one row per CDR3 protein. The profile shows hundreds of thousands of distinct CDR3 sequences, 15% to 20% of them singletons. This rearrangement joins TRBV2 to TRBJ2-7; D gene uncertain. This sample comprised PBMCs, obtained before the yellow fever booster vaccination. This receptor was obtained from a man younger than 35 who received the YFV17D yellow fever vaccine. The CDR3 region is CASHPAYEQYV. CDR3 coding DNA: TGTGCCAGCCATCCGGCGTACGAGCAGTACGTC.